The source of this TCR beta chain is a study of T cells in Graves' hyperthyroidism and ophthalmopathy. Findings and limits, study-wide: Before onset, ophthalmopathy was predicted by the model a median roughly 6.8 months earlier. Most thyroid clonotypes with frequency above 0.001 were detected in blood.

RNA transcripts served as the template for amplifying TCR beta CDR3 regions. Carried out on the TCR CDR3, a first-round RT-PCR used the HTBI primer set. TCRdb reanalysed the multiplex PCR reads using MiXCR and keeps one entry per CDR3 protein. The table has nearly 600,000 distinct CDR3 sequences, approximately 15% seen once. Not enrolled were patients with uncontrolled infection, other autoimmune disease, pregnancy or lactation. With V trimmed by 5 bases and J by 8 bases, 7 bases remained unmatched. This CDR3 has 14 amino acids. Germline V lookup: CDR1 ENHRY, CDR2 SYGVKD. This clonotype appeared a few times. Its antigen is currently unknown.

The chain combines TRBV10-3 with TRBJ1-1, with 11 positions matching TRBD1. Sequencing input: blood. The clonotype originates from a woman aged 25 to 39 with Graves' hyperthyroidism that later progressed to Graves' ophthalmopathy. This chain's CDR3 is CAISTGTGGIEAFF. In nucleotides, the CDR3 is TGTGCCATCAGTACCGGGACAGGGGGGATCGAAGCTTTCTTT.